This TCR beta chain originates from a study of T cell repertoires in cytomegalovirus infection. For the study at large: Well-studied HLA-B-restricted CMV epitopes were used in the study alongside recently identified HLA-C-restricted ones.

This clonotype was detected ten times or more. The antigen is undetermined. MiXCR, applied by TCRdb to the reads, yields one record per CDR3 protein. Among about 78,000 distinct CDR3 sequences listed, roughly 37% were seen once. Between the trimmed V and J ends, which lost 1 base and 6 bases, there was a span of 11 bases. The CDR3 totals 14 residues. Germline loops: CDR1 SGHTA, CDR2 FQGNSA. Notes on the study in general: Across the ex vivo response, the dominant clonotypes were HLA-C-restricted CMV-specific TCR beta clonotypes.

The V call is TRBV7-2, the J call TRBJ2-3, with D perhaps matching TRBD2 (5 bases). The input for sequencing was CD8+ T cells from cultured PBMCs, taken from culture after CMV antigen stimulation. This clonotype was sampled from a human donor in good health (CMV status not recorded). Some clones in this sample may be carry-over from other donors' samples. CDR3 region: CASSLVGSSDTQYF. In DNA, the CDR3 is TGTGCCAGCAGCTTAGTGGGGAGTTCTGATACGCAGTATTTT.